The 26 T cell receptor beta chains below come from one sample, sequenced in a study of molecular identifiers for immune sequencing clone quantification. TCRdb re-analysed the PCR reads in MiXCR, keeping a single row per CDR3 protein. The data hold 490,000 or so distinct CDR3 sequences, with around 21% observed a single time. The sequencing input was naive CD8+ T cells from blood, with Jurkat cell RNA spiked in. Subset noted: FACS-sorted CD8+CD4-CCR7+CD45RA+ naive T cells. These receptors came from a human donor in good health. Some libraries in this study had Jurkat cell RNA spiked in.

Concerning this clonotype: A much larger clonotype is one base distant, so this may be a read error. CDR3 sequence: CASSLVRTGVPGAFF. DNA for the CDR3: TGCGCCAGCAGCTTGGTGCGGACAGGGGTCCCTGGAGCTTTCTTT. The chain is built from TRBV5-1 and TRBJ1-1; 9 bases fit TRBD1. The CDR3 loop spans 15 amino acids. The germline V gene encodes CDR1 SGHRS and CDR2 YFSETQ. V trimming: 0 bases; J trimming: 10 bases; junction bases outside the gene matches: 10.

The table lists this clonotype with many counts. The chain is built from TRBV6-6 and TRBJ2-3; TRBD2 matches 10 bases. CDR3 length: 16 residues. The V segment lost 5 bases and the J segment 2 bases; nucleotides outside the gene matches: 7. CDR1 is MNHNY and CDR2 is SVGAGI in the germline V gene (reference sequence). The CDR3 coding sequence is TGTGCCAGCAGTAACCCGGGACTAGCGATCACAGATACGCAGTATTTT. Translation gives CASSNPGLAITDTQYF.

DNA of the CDR3: TGTGCCTGGAGTGTATCCATCGGGAGGGAAGCTTTCTTT. Protein: CAWSVSIGREAFF. J is TRBJ1-1 and V is TRBV30; D is ambiguous. The CDR3 length is 13 residues. CDR1 is GTSNPN, CDR2 SVGIG, per germline (reference sequence). Trimming cost V 0 bases and J 8 bases, with 13 bases left between them.

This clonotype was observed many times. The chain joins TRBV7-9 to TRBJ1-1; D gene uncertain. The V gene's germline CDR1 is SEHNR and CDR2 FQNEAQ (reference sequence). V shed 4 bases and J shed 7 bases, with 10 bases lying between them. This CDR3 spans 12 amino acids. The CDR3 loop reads CASSSGRLEAFF. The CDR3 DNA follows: TGTGCCAGCAGCTCCGGACGGCTTGAAGCTTTCTTT.

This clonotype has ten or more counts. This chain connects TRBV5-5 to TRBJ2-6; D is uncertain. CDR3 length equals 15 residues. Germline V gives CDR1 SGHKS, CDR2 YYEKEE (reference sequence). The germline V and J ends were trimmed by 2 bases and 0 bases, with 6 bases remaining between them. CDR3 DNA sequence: TGTGCCAGCAGCTTTTGGGACTCTGGGGCCAACGTCCTGACTTTC. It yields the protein CASSFWDSGANVLTF. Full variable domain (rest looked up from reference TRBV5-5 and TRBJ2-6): DAGVTQSPTHLIKTRGQQVTLRCSPISGHKSVSWYQQVLGQGPQFIFQYYEKEERGRGNFPDRFSARQFPNYSSELNVNALLLGDSALYLCASSFWDSGANVLTFGAGSRLTVL.

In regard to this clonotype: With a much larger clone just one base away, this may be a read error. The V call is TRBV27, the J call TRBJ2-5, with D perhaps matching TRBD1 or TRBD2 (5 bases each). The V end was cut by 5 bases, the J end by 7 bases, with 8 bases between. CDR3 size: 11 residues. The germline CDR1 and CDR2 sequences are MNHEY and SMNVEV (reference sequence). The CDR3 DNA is TGTGCCAGCAGTAGTGGGGGGACCCAGTACTTC. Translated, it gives CASSSGGTQYF.

The CDR3: CASITPPGWDYGYTF. CDR3 DNA sequence: TGTGCCAGCATTACACCCCCGGGTTGGGACTATGGCTACACCTTC. J is TRBJ1-2 and V is TRBV12-3 or TRBV12-4; D is unresolved. The CDR3 is made up of 15 amino acids. Trimming shortened V by 7 bases and J by 3 bases, and 18 bases separated the two germline ends.

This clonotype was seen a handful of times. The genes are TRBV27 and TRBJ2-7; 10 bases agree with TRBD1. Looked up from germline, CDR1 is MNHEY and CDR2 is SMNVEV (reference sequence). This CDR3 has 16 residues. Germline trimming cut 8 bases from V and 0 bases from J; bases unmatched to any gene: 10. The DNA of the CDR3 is TGTGCCAGCGGCACGACAGGGGGCTTCAGCTCCTACGAGCAGTACTTC. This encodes CASGTTGGFSSYEQYF.

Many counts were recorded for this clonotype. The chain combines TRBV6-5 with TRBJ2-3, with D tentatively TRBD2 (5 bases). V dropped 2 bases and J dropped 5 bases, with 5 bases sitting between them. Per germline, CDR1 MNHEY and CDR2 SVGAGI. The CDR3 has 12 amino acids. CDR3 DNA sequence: TGTGCCAGCAGTTACGAGGGAGATACGCAGTATTTT. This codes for CASSYEGDTQYF.

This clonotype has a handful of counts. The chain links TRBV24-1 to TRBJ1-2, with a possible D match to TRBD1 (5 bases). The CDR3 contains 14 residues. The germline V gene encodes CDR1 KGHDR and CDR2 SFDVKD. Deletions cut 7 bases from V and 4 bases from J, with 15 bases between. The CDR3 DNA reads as TGTGCCACCAGCCTCGGGGCGCAGAGCTATGGCTACACCTTC. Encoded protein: CATSLGAQSYGYTF.

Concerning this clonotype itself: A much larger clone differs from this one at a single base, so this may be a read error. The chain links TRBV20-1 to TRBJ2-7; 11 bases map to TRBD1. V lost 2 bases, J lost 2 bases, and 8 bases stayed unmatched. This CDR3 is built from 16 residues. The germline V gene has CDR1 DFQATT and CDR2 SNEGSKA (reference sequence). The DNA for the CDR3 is TGCAGTGCTAGATTAGGGACAGGGGGTGAAACCTACGAGCAGTACTTC. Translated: CSARLGTGGETYEQYF.

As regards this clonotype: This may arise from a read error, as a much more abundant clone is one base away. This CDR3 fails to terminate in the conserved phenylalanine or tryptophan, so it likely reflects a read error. CDR3 sequence (DNA): TGTGCCAGCGGACGGAATGTAGAGGCAGAGACCCAGTACCTC. Protein: CASGRNVEAETQYL. The chain is built from TRBV6-2 or TRBV6-3 and TRBJ2-5; D call uncertain. The CDR3 has 14 residues. Germline-derived CDR1 and CDR2 are MNHEY and SVGEGT. The V end lost 8 bases, the J end lost 4 bases, and 17 bases lay between the germline ends.

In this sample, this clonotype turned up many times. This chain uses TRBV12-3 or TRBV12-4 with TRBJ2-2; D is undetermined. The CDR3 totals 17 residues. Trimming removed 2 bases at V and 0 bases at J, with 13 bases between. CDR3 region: CASSLIPRTTNTGELFF. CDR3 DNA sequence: TGTGCCAGCAGTTTAATTCCCAGAACAACGAACACCGGGGAGCTGTTTTTT.

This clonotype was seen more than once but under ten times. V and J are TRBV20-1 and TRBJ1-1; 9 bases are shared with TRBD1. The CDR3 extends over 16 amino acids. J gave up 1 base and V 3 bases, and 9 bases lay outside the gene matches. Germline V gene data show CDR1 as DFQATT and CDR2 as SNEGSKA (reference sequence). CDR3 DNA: TGCAGTGCTAGCTCGGGACAGGGTACAACGAACACTGAAGCTTTCTTT. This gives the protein CSASSGQGTTNTEAFF.

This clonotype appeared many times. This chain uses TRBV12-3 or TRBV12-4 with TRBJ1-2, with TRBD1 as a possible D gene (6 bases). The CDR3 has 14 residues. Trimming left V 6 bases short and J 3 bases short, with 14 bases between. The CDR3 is CASRPTGKYYGYTF. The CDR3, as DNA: TGTGCCAGCAGGCCCACAGGGAAATACTATGGCTACACCTTC.

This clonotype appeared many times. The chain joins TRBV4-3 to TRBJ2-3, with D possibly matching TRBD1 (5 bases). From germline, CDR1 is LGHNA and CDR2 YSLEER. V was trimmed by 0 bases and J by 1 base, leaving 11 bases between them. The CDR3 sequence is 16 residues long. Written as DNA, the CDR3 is TGCGCCAGCAGCCAAGATATTATAGGGGGCACAGATACGCAGTATTTT. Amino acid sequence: CASSQDIIGGTDTQYF.

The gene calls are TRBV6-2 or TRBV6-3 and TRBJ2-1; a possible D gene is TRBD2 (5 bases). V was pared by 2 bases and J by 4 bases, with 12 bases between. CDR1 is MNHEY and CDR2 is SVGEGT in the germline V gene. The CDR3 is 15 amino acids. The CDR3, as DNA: TGTGCCAGCAGTTACAGGGCGGGTTCATACAATGAGCAGTTCTTC. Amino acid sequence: CASSYRAGSYNEQFF.

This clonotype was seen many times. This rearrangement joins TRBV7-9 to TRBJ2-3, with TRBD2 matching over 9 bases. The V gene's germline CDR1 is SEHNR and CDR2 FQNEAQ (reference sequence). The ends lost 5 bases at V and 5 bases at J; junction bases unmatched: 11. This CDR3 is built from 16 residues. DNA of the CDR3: TGTGCCAGCAGCCTGCGGGTAGCGGGGGAAGTAGATACGCAGTATTTT. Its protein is CASSLRVAGEVDTQYF.

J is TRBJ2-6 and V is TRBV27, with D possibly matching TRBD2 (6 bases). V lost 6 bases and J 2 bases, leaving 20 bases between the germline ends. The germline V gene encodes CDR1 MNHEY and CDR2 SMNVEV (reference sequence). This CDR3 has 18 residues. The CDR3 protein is CASSLLGTPPAGANVLTF. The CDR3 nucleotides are TGTGCCAGCAGCCTGCTCGGGACTCCTCCAGCTGGGGCCAACGTCCTGACTTTC.

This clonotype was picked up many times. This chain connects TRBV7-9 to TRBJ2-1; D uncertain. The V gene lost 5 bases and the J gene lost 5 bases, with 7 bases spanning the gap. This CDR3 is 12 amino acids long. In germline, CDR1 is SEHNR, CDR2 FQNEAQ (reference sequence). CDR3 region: CASSPSNNEQFF. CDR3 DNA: TGTGCCAGCAGCCCGAGTAACAATGAGCAGTTCTTC.

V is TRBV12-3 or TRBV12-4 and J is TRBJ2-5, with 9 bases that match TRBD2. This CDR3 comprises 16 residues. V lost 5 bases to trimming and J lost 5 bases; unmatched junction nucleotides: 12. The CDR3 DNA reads TGTGCCAGCAGTCCTCTTTCTAGCGGGGATTCGGAGACCCAGTACTTC. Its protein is CASSPLSSGDSETQYF.

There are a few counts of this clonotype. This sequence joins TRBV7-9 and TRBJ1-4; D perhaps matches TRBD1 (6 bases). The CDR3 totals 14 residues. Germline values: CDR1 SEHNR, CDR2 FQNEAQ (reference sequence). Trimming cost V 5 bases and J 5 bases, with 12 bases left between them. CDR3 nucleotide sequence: TGTGCCAGCAGCCGATACGACAGGAATGAAAAACTGTTTTTT. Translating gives CASSRYDRNEKLFF. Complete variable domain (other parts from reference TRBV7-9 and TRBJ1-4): DTGVSQNPRHKITKRGQNVTFRCDPISEHNRLYWYRQTLGQGPEFLTYFQNEAQLEKSRLLSDRFSAERPKGSFSTLEIQRTEQGDSAMYLCASSRYDRNEKLFFGSGTQLSVL.

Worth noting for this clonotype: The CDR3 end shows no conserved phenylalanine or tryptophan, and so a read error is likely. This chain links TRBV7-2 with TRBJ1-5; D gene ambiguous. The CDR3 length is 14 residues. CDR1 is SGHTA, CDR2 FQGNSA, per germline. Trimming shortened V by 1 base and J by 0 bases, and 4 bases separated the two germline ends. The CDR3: CASSLEYSNQPQHS. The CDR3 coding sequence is TGTGCCAGCAGCTTAGAATATAGCAATCAGCCCCAGCATTCT.

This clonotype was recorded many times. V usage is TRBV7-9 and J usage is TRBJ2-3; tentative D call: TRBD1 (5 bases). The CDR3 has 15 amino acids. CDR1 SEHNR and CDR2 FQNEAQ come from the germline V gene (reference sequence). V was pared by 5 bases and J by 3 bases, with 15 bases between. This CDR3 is CASSPRGAVTDTQYF. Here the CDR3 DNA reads TGTGCCAGCAGCCCTAGGGGCGCCGTTACAGATACGCAGTATTTT.

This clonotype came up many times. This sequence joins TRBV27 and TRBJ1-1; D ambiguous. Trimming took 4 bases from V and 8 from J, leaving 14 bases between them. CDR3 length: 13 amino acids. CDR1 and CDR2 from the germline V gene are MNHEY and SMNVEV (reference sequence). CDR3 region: CASSSLVAWEAFF. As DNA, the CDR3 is TGTGCCAGCAGTTCCTTGGTGGCGTGGGAAGCTTTCTTT.

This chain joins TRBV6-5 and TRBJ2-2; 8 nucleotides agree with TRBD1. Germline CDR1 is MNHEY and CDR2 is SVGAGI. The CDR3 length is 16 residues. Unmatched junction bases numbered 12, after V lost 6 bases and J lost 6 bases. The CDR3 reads CASSLLDRGYAGELFF. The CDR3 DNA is TGTGCCAGCAGCCTCCTCGACAGGGGTTACGCCGGGGAGCTGTTTTTT.